The T cell receptor beta chain under discussion was sequenced for a study of T cells in narcolepsy. In the study overall: Patients with NT1 or NT2 and healthy control donors were enrolled.

The germline V gene encodes CDR1 SNHLY and CDR2 FYNNEI. V was trimmed by 7 bases and J by 5 bases, leaving 5 bases between them. This CDR3 region has 10 residues. Only in-frame clones appear in the TCRdb table, and some are missing; sequencing was by immunoSEQ multiplex PCR. The sample contains fewer than 25,000 clones, around 80% of which appear only once. This sequence joins TRBV2 and TRBJ2-5, with D hard to call. The sequenced sample was memory (CD45RA-) CD4+ T cells from blood. The receptor was derived from a human donor in good health. Written as DNA, the CDR3 is TGTGCCAGCATTTCTGAGACCCAGTACTTC. Its translation is CASISETQYF.